What follows are 25 T cell receptor beta chains derived from one specimen sequenced in a study of blood T cell repertoires in COVID-19. Some clones are missing from TCRdb's copy, which holds only in-frame ones; the method was immunoSEQ multiplex PCR. Of more than 300,000 clones listed, about 91% are singletons. Input material: peripheral blood. The receptors shown here come from a woman aged 25 to 39 with COVID-19, enrolled during active disease.

The J gene is TRBJ1-1, the V gene TRBV5-1, with D possibly being TRBD1 (6 bases). The CDR3 covers 15 residues. Germline V gives CDR1 SGHRS, CDR2 YFSETQ. Trimming left V 1 base short and J 1 base short, with 11 bases between. The CDR3 region is CASSLSGQKNTEAFF. CDR3 sequence (DNA): TGCGCCAGCAGCTTGTCGGGACAAAAGAACACTGAAGCTTTCTTT.

The genes are TRBV7-3 and TRBJ2-1, with D perhaps matching TRBD2 (6 bases). Trimming stripped 1 base from V and 5 bases from J, with 9 bases between. The CDR3 runs to 14 residues. The germline gives CDR1 SGHTA, CDR2 FQGTGA. The CDR3 reads CASSLSGGNNEQFF. CDR3 DNA sequence: TGTGCCAGCAGCTTAAGTGGGGGGAACAATGAGCAGTTCTTC.

The chain combines TRBV6-5 with TRBJ2-7; TRBD1 might be the D (6 bases). Trimming took off 7 bases at V and 6 bases at J, with 16 bases between the two ends. The CDR3 totals 13 residues. CDR1 and CDR2 (germline): MNHEY, SVGAGI. Here the CDR3 DNA reads TGTGCCAGCACCGAGACAGGTTCCGGCGAGCAGTACTTC. Protein product: CASTETGSGEQYF.

The chain has TRBV30 and TRBJ2-1; maybe TRBD2 (5 bases). Looked up from germline, CDR1 is GTSNPN and CDR2 is SVGIG (reference sequence). This CDR3 has 11 amino acids. Trimming took 6 bases from V and 8 from J, leaving 11 bases between them. The CDR3 loop reads CACRRRDEQFF. As DNA, the CDR3 is TGTGCCTGCAGGAGGCGAGATGAGCAGTTCTTC.

This clone came up a few times. The chain couples TRBV7-3 to TRBJ1-6; possible D gene TRBD1, 6 bases. The V gene lost 5 bases and the J gene lost 3 bases, with 8 bases spanning the gap. The CDR3 is 14 residues long. Germline CDR1 reads SGHTA; CDR2 reads FQGTGA. The DNA for the CDR3 is TGTGCCAGCAGCCGGGACAACTATAATTCACCCCTCCACTTT. It codes for CASSRDNYNSPLHF.

This chain joins TRBV7-2 and TRBJ1-1; a possible D gene is TRBD1 (6 bases). The V gene's germline CDR1 is SGHTA and CDR2 FQGNSA. The CDR3 has 13 amino acids. Trimming left V 9 bases short and J 0 bases short, with 11 bases between. The CDR3 sequence is CASTRGLNTEAFF. The CDR3 DNA follows: TGTGCCAGTACCAGGGGCTTGAACACTGAAGCTTTCTTT.

The CDR3 is CASSPQGGMTEAFF. In nucleotides, the CDR3 is TGTGCCAGTAGTCCACAGGGTGGGATGACTGAAGCTTTCTTT. The V call is TRBV19, the J call TRBJ1-1; the D gene is possibly TRBD1 (6 bases). The CDR3 runs to 14 residues. V lost 5 bases to trimming and J lost 5 bases, with 15 bases between them. Germline lookup yields CDR1 LNHDA and CDR2 SQIVND (reference sequence).

The rearrangement uses TRBV3-1 (or the pseudogene TRBV3-2) and TRBJ2-1; 13 bases agree with TRBD2. Germline assignment: CDR1 LGHDT and CDR2 YNNKEL (reference sequence). CDR3 size: 14 residues. The V gene end was trimmed by 3 bases and the J gene end by 10 bases; junction bases not matched to a gene: 3. The CDR3 reads CASSQGLAGQEQFF. The DNA of the CDR3 is TGTGCCAGCAGCCAGGGACTAGCGGGGCAGGAGCAGTTCTTC.

V usage is TRBV7-2 and J usage is TRBJ2-1; TRBD2 matches at 12 bases. The germline V gene has CDR1 SGHTA and CDR2 FQGNSA. With 4 bases clipped from V and 14 bases from J, the junction kept 9 bases outside the gene matches. The CDR3 loop spans 14 amino acids. The DNA for the CDR3 is TGTGCCAGCAGCTCTTACATGACTAGCGGGGGAGAGTTCTTC. This translates into CASSSYMTSGGEFF.

V is TRBV7-9 and J is TRBJ2-1; D is possibly TRBD2 (6 bases). Trimming took 4 bases from V and 0 from J, leaving 16 bases between them. The CDR3 runs 17 residues. The V gene's germline CDR1 is SEHNR and CDR2 FQNEAQ (reference sequence). CDR3 sequence: CASSSPRSGGSYNEQFF. The DNA of the CDR3 is TGTGCCAGCAGCTCCCCCCGTAGCGGAGGCTCCTACAATGAGCAGTTCTTC.

V and J are TRBV29-1 and TRBJ1-2, with TRBD1 as a possible D gene (5 bases). The CDR3 extends over 14 amino acids. Germline-derived CDR1 and CDR2 are SQVTM and ANQGSEA. V shed 3 bases and J shed 5 bases, with 16 bases lying between them. The CDR3 loop is CSVDGDPGGYGYTF. DNA for the CDR3: TGCAGCGTTGACGGGGATCCGGGGGGGTATGGCTACACCTTC.

The J gene is TRBJ2-3, the V gene TRBV7-3; 9 bases line up with TRBD2. The CDR3 loop spans 15 amino acids. CDR1 and CDR2 (germline): SGHTA, FQGTGA. J lost 0 bases, V lost 6 bases, and 4 bases had no gene match. CDR3: CASRKSGGSTDTQYF. The CDR3 DNA is TGTGCCAGCAGGAAAAGCGGGGGGAGCACAGATACGCAGTATTTT.

The V gene is TRBV2, the J gene TRBJ1-5, with D maybe TRBD1 (5 bases). V lost 1 base, J lost 4 bases, and 11 bases lay in between. This CDR3 spans 15 amino acids. The germline V gene has CDR1 SNHLY and CDR2 FYNNEI. As DNA, the CDR3 is TGTGCCAGCAGTGAAGGGGGGAGGATAAATCAGCCCCAGCATTTT. This encodes CASSEGGRINQPQHF.

DNA for the CDR3: TGTGCCAGCAGTTCACTCGGGACAGGGGGCACTGAAGCTTTCTTT. Protein sequence: CASSSLGTGGTEAFF. This chain joins TRBV28 and TRBJ1-1; 11 bases are shared with TRBD1. V lost 4 bases and J lost 4; bases outside the gene matches: 5. The CDR3 is 15 amino acids. In germline, CDR1 is MDHEN, CDR2 SYDVKM.

The rearrangement joins TRBV5-1 to TRBJ1-4; 9 positions match TRBD1. Per germline, CDR1 SGHRS and CDR2 YFSETQ. V was clipped by 4 bases and J by 5 bases; unmatched bases: 3. The CDR3 is 14 residues long. DNA for the CDR3: TGCGCCAGCAGCCACGGGACAGGGAATGAAAAACTGTTTTTT. Its protein is CASSHGTGNEKLFF. Full variable domain (outside the CDR3, taken from reference TRBV5-1 and TRBJ1-4): KAGVTQTPRYLIKTRGQQVTLSCSPISGHRSVSWYQQTPGQGLQFLFEYFSETQRNKGNFPGRFSGRQFSNSRSEMNVSTLELGDSALYLCASSHGTGNEKLFFGSGTQLSVL.

This sequence joins TRBV9 and TRBJ1-2; 8 bases map to TRBD1. Germline V gene data show CDR1 as SGDLS and CDR2 as YYNGEE. CDR3 length equals 14 residues. The V and J ends lost 1 base and 6 bases, in that order; junction bases with no gene match: 5. CDR3 region: CASSVLGQGDGYTF. DNA of the CDR3: TGTGCCAGCAGCGTACTTGGACAGGGTGATGGCTACACCTTC.

The V gene is TRBV18, the J gene TRBJ1-1; 9 bases are shared with TRBD1. The V gene's germline CDR1 is KGHSH and CDR2 LQKENI. V lost 6 bases to trimming and J lost 3 bases; unmatched junction nucleotides: 11. The CDR3 contains 16 residues. The CDR3 protein is CASSPGTGTIYTEAFF. The CDR3 nucleotides are TGTGCCAGCTCTCCCGGGACAGGGACCATCTACACTGAAGCTTTCTTT. Using reference TRBV18 and TRBJ1-1 for the parts outside the CDR3, the full variable domain is NAGVMQNPRHLVRRRGQEARLRCSPMKGHSHVYWYRQLPEEGLKFMVYLQKENIIDESGMPKERFSAEFPKEGPSILRIQQVVRGDSAAYFCASSPGTGTIYTEAFFGQGTRLTVV.

This chain uses TRBV9 with TRBJ2-3; maybe TRBD1 (7 bases). CDR1 and CDR2 from the germline V gene are SGDLS and YYNGEE. This CDR3 region has 16 residues. V lost 0 bases and J lost 3, with 14 bases in between. CDR3 nucleotides: TGTGCCAGCAGCGTAGTCGGAGGGGGCGGGACAGATACGCAGTATTTT. This encodes CASSVVGGGGTDTQYF.

V and J are TRBV20-1 and TRBJ1-6; the D is unclear. The V and J ends lost 3 bases and 5 bases respectively, with 14 bases between them. CDR1 DFQATT and CDR2 SNEGSKA come from the germline V gene (reference sequence). CDR3 length: 15 residues. CDR3 coding DNA: TGCAGTGCTAGTTCGGCGGCACAACATAATTCACCCCTCCACTTT. This codes for CSASSAAQHNSPLHF.

This chain uses TRBV6-5 with TRBJ2-5; 7 positions agree with TRBD1. The germline V gene encodes CDR1 MNHEY and CDR2 SVGAGI. The trim removed 8 bases at V and 1 base at J, leaving 10 bases unmatched. This CDR3 region has 15 residues. CDR3 in amino acids: CASGGTGAIQETQYF. The DNA of the CDR3 is TGTGCCAGCGGGGGAACAGGGGCCATCCAAGAGACCCAGTACTTC.

The CDR3, as DNA: TGTGCCACCAGTTCCCCCACAGGGGACAAAGGGAATGAGCAGTTCTTC. It yields the protein CATSSPTGDKGNEQFF. V is TRBV24-1 and J is TRBJ2-1; 7 bases agree with TRBD1. Losses at the gene ends were 6 bases for V and 7 bases for J; bases not matched to a gene: 14. The CDR3 extends over 16 amino acids. Germline V gene data show CDR1 as KGHDR and CDR2 as SFDVKD.

This clone has only a few counts. V is TRBV28 and J is TRBJ1-5; 10 nucleotides align to TRBD1. V lost 7 bases to trimming and J lost 7 bases; unmatched junction nucleotides: 7. The germline V gene has CDR1 MDHEN and CDR2 SYDVKM. This CDR3 is 14 amino acids long. CDR3 protein: CASTLTGGGQPQHF. The CDR3 DNA sequence: TGTGCCAGCACCTTGACAGGGGGCGGACAGCCCCAGCATTTT.

For this clone: One junction end does not reproduce the germline sequence, and a read error may be involved. The V call is TRBV20-1, the J call TRBJ1-2; 8 bases map to TRBD1. Germline V gives CDR1 DFQATT, CDR2 SNEGSKA (reference sequence). The CDR3 runs 11 residues. CDR3 sequence: CSAKGQVINAF. CDR3 nucleotides: TGCAGTGCAAAGGGACAGGTGATTAATGCCTTC.

The chain carries TRBV2 and TRBJ2-7; D not resolved. V gave up 1 base and J gave up 0 bases, with 4 bases separating them. The germline gives CDR1 SNHLY, CDR2 FYNNEI. The length of the CDR3 is 13 residues. The CDR3 nucleotides read TGTGCCAGCAGTGAAGTGTACTCCTACGAGCAGTACGTC. It translates to CASSEVYSYEQYV.

The chain has TRBV19 and TRBJ1-2; no reliable D call. The germline gives CDR1 LNHDA, CDR2 SQIVND (reference sequence). The CDR3 is made up of 15 amino acids. With 7 bases removed from V and 3 bases from J, the gap between germline ends came to 18 bases. CDR3 region: CASNGETLFDYGYTF. The CDR3 bases are TGTGCCAGTAATGGAGAGACCCTCTTTGACTATGGCTACACCTTC.